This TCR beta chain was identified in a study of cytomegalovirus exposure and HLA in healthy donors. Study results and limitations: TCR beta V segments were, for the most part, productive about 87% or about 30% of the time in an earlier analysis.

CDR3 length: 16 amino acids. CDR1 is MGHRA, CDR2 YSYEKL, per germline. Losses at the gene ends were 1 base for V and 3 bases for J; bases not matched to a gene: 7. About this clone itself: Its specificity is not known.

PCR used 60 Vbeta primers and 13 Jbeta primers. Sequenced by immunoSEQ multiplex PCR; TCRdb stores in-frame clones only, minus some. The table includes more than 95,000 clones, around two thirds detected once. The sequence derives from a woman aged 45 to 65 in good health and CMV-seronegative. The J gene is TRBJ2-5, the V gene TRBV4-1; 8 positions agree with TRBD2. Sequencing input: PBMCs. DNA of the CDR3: TGCGCCAGCAGCCAAGCGGGAGGGCCTTACGAAGAGACCCAGTACTTC. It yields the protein CASSQAGGPYEETQYF.